The 27 T cell receptor beta chains in this list originate from one sample, sequenced in a study of cytomegalovirus exposure and HLA in healthy donors. 13 Jbeta primers and 60 Vbeta primers were used for the PCR. TCRdb keeps only in-frame clones here, not all; method: immunoSEQ multiplex PCR. The sample includes about 120,000 clones, around 80% of them seen just once. The sequenced sample was PBMCs. These TCRs come from a female donor in good health and CMV-seronegative.

This clone was observed once. Here the CDR3 reads CAIRHPGGSDTEAFF. The DNA of the CDR3 is TGTGCCATCAGACATCCAGGGGGCTCGGACACTGAAGCTTTCTTT. The chain links TRBV10-3 to TRBJ1-1, with 8 bases fitting TRBD1. The V gene's germline CDR1 is ENHRY and CDR2 SYGVKD. With 6 bases clipped from V and 3 bases from J, the junction kept 9 bases outside the gene matches. The CDR3 is 15 residues long.

The chain has TRBV11-2 and TRBJ2-5, with 10 bases that match TRBD1. The V gene's germline CDR1 is SGHAT and CDR2 FQNNGV. This CDR3 comprises 14 residues. Trimming at V came to 5 bases and at J to 5 bases, leaving 5 bases not matched to a gene. CDR3 amino acids: CASSPRTGGETQYF. DNA of the CDR3: TGTGCCAGCAGCCCCCGGACAGGGGGGGAGACCCAGTACTTC. Full variable domain (outside the CDR3, taken from reference TRBV11-2 and TRBJ2-5): EAGVAQSPRYKIIEKRQSVAFWCNPISGHATLYWYQQILGQGPKLLIQFQNNGVVDDSQLPKDRFSAERLKGVDSTLKIQPAKLEDSAVYLCASSPRTGGETQYFGPGTRLLVL.

This chain joins TRBV10-1 and TRBJ2-3; tentatively, D is TRBD1 (5 bases). CDR1 is WNHNN and CDR2 is SYGVQD in the germline V gene (reference sequence). Trimming removed 2 bases at V and 10 bases at J, with 13 bases between. The CDR3 contains 13 residues. The CDR3 region is CASSERALRAQYF. The CDR3 DNA reads as TGCGCCAGCAGTGAGAGGGCCCTCAGGGCGCAGTATTTT.

A remark on this clone: The junction departs from the called germline gene at one end, perhaps through a read error. The chain combines TRBV7-9 with TRBJ2-7, with 14 bases lining up with TRBD2. The CDR3 covers 18 residues. Germline CDR1 and CDR2: SEHNR and FQNEAQ (reference sequence). DNA for the CDR3: TGTTCCAGCAGCTTAAGTGGGACTAGCGGGGGCCTTCGCTACGAGCAGTACTTC. Residues: CSSSLSGTSGGLRYEQYF. Full variable domain (rest looked up from reference TRBV7-9 and TRBJ2-7): DTGVSQNPRHKITKRGQNVTFRCDPISEHNRLYWYRQTLGQGPEFLTYFQNEAQLEKSRLLSDRFSAERPKGSFSTLEIQRTEQGDSAMYLCSSSLSGTSGGLRYEQYFGPGTRLTVT.

The chain combines TRBV18 with TRBJ2-5; TRBD2 aligns across 11 bases. Germline CDR1 is KGHSH and CDR2 is LQKENI. V lost 2 bases and J lost 5; bases outside the gene matches: 4. This CDR3 spans 15 amino acids. DNA of the CDR3: TGTGCCAGCTCACCAATAGCGGGGGGGCCCGAGACCCAGTACTTC. This codes for CASSPIAGGPETQYF.

This chain links TRBV29-1 with TRBJ2-5; D gene unclear. CDR1 SQVTM and CDR2 ANQGSEA come from the germline V gene. There are 13 residues in the CDR3. V dropped 6 bases and J dropped 2 bases, with 13 bases sitting between them. The CDR3 DNA sequence: TGCAGCGTCGCCGGTGGGCCTCAAGAGACCCAGTACTTC. Protein sequence: CSVAGGPQETQYF.

V gene TRBV2 combines with J gene TRBJ1-6, with D possibly matching TRBD1 (6 bases). The V gene's germline CDR1 is SNHLY and CDR2 FYNNEI. V was shortened by 10 bases and J by 13 bases, with 23 bases between the two germline ends. The CDR3 covers 14 residues. The CDR3 DNA sequence: TGTGCCACCTCTGTTTCTGGACAGCAGCTTCCCCTCCACTTT. As protein: CATSVSGQQLPLHF.

The chain couples TRBV6-1 to TRBJ1-2; 8 nucleotides match TRBD1. The V and J ends lost 6 bases and 4 bases, in that order; junction bases with no gene match: 1. The CDR3 runs 12 residues. Germline V gene sequence: CDR1 MNHNS, CDR2 SASEGT. Written as DNA, the CDR3 is TGTGCCAGCAGCACAGGGGGCTATGGCTACACCTTC. Translating it yields CASSTGGYGYTF.

The V call is TRBV30, the J call TRBJ2-2, with 11 bases fitting TRBD1. The CDR3 totals 14 residues. V lost 8 bases to trimming and J lost 0 bases; unmatched junction nucleotides: 2. In germline, CDR1 is GTSNPN, CDR2 SVGIG (reference sequence). Here the CDR3 DNA reads TGTGCCGGGGGACAGGGGGCGAACACCGGGGAGCTGTTTTTT. Translating it yields CAGGQGANTGELFF.

The chain links TRBV14 to TRBJ1-2, with D unresolved. Germline-derived CDR1 and CDR2 are SGHDN and FVKESK. V was clipped by 0 bases and J by 8 bases, with 13 bases between them. This CDR3 contains 14 residues. In nucleotides, the CDR3 is TGTGCCAGCAGCCAAGAGCGGCCTCCGAGGGGCTACACCTTC. Translated: CASSQERPPRGYTF.

The rearrangement uses TRBV15 and TRBJ2-7; weak D call: TRBD2 (7 bases). The length of the CDR3 is 15 residues. Trimming removed 0 bases at V and 7 bases at J, with 16 bases between. Germline CDR1 LNHNV, CDR2 YYDKDF (reference sequence). CDR3 region: CATSRDPGGPEEQYF. In DNA, the CDR3 is TGTGCCACCAGCAGAGATCCCGGGGGGCCGGAAGAGCAGTACTTC. The complete variable domain, with remaining parts taken from reference TRBV15 and TRBJ2-7, reads DAMVIQNPRYQVTQFGKPVTLSCSQTLNHNVMYWYQQKSSQAPKLLFHYYDKDFNNEADTPDNFQSRRPNTSFCFLDIRSPGLGDTAMYLCATSRDPGGPEEQYFGPGTRLTVT.

The chain joins TRBV30 to TRBJ1-1; perhaps TRBD1 as D (6 bases). Germline V gives CDR1 GTSNPN, CDR2 SVGIG (reference sequence). The V and J ends lost 3 bases and 6 bases respectively, with 20 bases between them. This CDR3 has 15 residues. This chain's CDR3 is CAWRQTNTGYAEAFF. CDR3 coding DNA: TGTGCCTGGAGACAAACCAACACAGGGTACGCTGAAGCTTTCTTT.

The V call is TRBV29-1, the J call TRBJ2-3; TRBD2 matches at 12 bases. Germline values: CDR1 SQVTM, CDR2 ANQGSEA. This CDR3 spans 14 amino acids. Trimming took 7 bases from V and 1 from J; bases not matched to a gene: 3. The CDR3, as DNA: TGCAGCGCCGCTAGCGGGGGGGGCACAGATACGCAGTATTTT. Amino acids: CSAASGGGTDTQYF.

This clone appeared a few times. This chain joins TRBV15 and TRBJ2-6, with D unclear. The germline CDR1 and CDR2 sequences are LNHNV and YYDKDF (reference sequence). The CDR3 is 16 residues long. V dropped 0 bases and J dropped 1 base, with 7 bases sitting between them. The CDR3 DNA is TGTGCCACCAGCAGAGATATGCGGTCTGGGGCCAACGTCCTGACTTTC. The encoded protein is CATSRDMRSGANVLTF.

The rearrangement joins TRBV30 to TRBJ1-5; 7 bases map to TRBD1. The CDR3 runs 14 residues. CDR1 GTSNPN and CDR2 SVGIG come from the germline V gene (reference sequence). V lost 1 base and J lost 2; bases outside the gene matches: 2. The CDR3 nucleotides read TGTGCCTGGAGTGCACAGGGGCGCAATCAGCCCCAGCATTTT. Amino acid sequence: CAWSAQGRNQPQHF.

This chain links TRBV19 with TRBJ2-4; 7 bases match TRBD1. Looked up from germline, CDR1 is LNHDA and CDR2 is SQIVND (reference sequence). There are 17 residues in the CDR3. J lost 7 bases, V lost 3 bases, and 15 bases had no gene match. The CDR3 DNA reads TGTGCCAGTAGTATCCTCCCCGCGACAGGGTTCCGGAACATTCAGTACTTC. It encodes CASSILPATGFRNIQYF.

The V call is TRBV6-5, the J call TRBJ2-5, with D possibly TRBD1 on 6 matching bases. Near its end, the DNA agrees better with TRBJ2-7, so the J call may be wrong. CDR1 MNHEY and CDR2 SVGAGI come from the germline V gene. The CDR3 has 15 residues. CDR3 in amino acids: CASSYSPQGYYEQYF. DNA for the CDR3: TGTGCCAGCAGTTACTCCCCACAGGGATACTACGAGCAGTACTTC.

V gene TRBV5-1 combines with J gene TRBJ2-7, with 7 bases identical to TRBD2. CDR1 SGHRS and CDR2 YFSETQ come from the germline V gene. This CDR3 contains 14 residues. Germline trimming cut 2 bases from V and 2 bases from J; bases unmatched to any gene: 4. The chain's CDR3 is CASSFRGRAYEQYF. The CDR3 nucleotides read TGCGCCAGCAGCTTTCGGGGGAGGGCCTACGAGCAGTACTTC.

The chain recombines TRBV7-8 with TRBJ2-5; TRBD1 is a possible D gene (5 bases). V lost 0 bases, J lost 5 bases, and 13 bases lay in between. The CDR3 consists of 15 residues. Per germline, CDR1 SGHVS and CDR2 FQNEAQ. CDR3 amino acids: CASSLAGGRVETQYF. In DNA, the CDR3 is TGTGCCAGCAGCTTAGCTGGCGGCAGGGTTGAGACCCAGTACTTC. Looking up the rest from reference TRBV7-8 and TRBJ2-5 gives the full variable domain: GAGVSQSPRYKVAKRGQDVALRCDPISGHVSLFWYQQALGQGPEFLTYFQNEAQLDKSGLPSDRFFAERPEGSVSTLKIQRTQQEDSAVYLCASSLAGGRVETQYFGPGTRLLVL.

The chain recombines TRBV19 with TRBJ1-5; 9 positions agree with TRBD1. Germline V CDR1 and CDR2: LNHDA, SQIVND (reference sequence). The junction had 6 bases not matched to a gene; V was cut back by 6 bases and J by 6 bases. The CDR3 is 14 amino acids. Here the CDR3 reads CASSHNRGRQPQHF. CDR3 bases: TGTGCCAGTAGCCACAACAGGGGGCGTCAGCCCCAGCATTTT.

The chain employs TRBV5-1 and TRBJ2-1; 7 bases match TRBD1. The CDR3 has 14 residues. Germline CDR1 SGHRS, CDR2 YFSETQ. V shed 2 bases and J 5 bases; nucleotides not matched to a gene: 4. CDR3 bases: TGCGCCAGCAGCTTCGGGACAGCTAACAATGAGCAGTTCTTC. Translated, it gives CASSFGTANNEQFF. Filled out from reference TRBV5-1 and TRBJ2-1, the complete variable domain reads KAGVTQTPRYLIKTRGQQVTLSCSPISGHRSVSWYQQTPGQGLQFLFEYFSETQRNKGNFPGRFSGRQFSNSRSEMNVSTLELGDSALYLCASSFGTANNEQFFGPGTRLTVL.

The chain combines TRBV9 with TRBJ1-2; D perhaps matches TRBD1 (6 bases). The V end lost 1 base, the J end lost 8 bases, and 12 bases lay between the germline ends. From germline, CDR1 is SGDLS and CDR2 YYNGEE. CDR3 length equals 13 residues. The CDR3 protein is CASSVTGSRGYTF. CDR3 DNA sequence: TGTGCCAGCAGCGTAACAGGGAGTAGGGGCTACACCTTC. The whole variable domain, remainder taken from reference TRBV9 and TRBJ1-2, is DSGVTQTPKHLITATGQRVTLRCSPRSGDLSVYWYQQSLDQGLQFLIQYYNGEERAKGNILERFSAQQFPDLHSELNLSSLELGDSALYFCASSVTGSRGYTFGSGTRLTVV.

This clone was observed a few times. V is TRBV10-2 and J is TRBJ1-1, with D uncertain. V was pared by 2 bases and J by 1 base, with 5 bases between. Per the germline V gene, CDR1 is WSHSY and CDR2 is SAAADI. The CDR3 spans 13 residues. The CDR3 nucleotides are TGCGCCAGCAGTGAGCAGCGGAACACTGAAGCTTTCTTT. It specifies CASSEQRNTEAFF.

This clone was detected only a few times. J is TRBJ2-7 and V is TRBV2, with D maybe TRBD2 (6 bases). The CDR3 has 17 residues. Germline values: CDR1 SNHLY, CDR2 FYNNEI. V was cut by 7 bases and J by 0 bases, with 22 bases left in between. In DNA form, the CDR3 reads TGTGCCAGCACGTTATACATGGGCGGGGAAAGCTCCTACGAGCAGTACTTC. Translating gives CASTLYMGGESSYEQYF.

The chain combines TRBV6-5 with TRBJ1-1; no firm D call. The V gene lost 7 bases and the J gene lost 1 base, with 13 bases spanning the gap. The CDR3 length is 14 residues. Per the germline V gene, CDR1 is MNHEY and CDR2 is SVGAGI. The DNA of the CDR3 is TGTGCCAGCACCCTACGACGGGGGAACACTGAAGCTTTCTTT. Encoded protein: CASTLRRGNTEAFF.

A note on this clone: Other DNA sequences in this specimen translate into the identical CDR3. J is TRBJ2-2 and V is TRBV30; 7 bases are a match to TRBD1. The CDR3 loop spans 14 amino acids. Germline V gives CDR1 GTSNPN, CDR2 SVGIG (reference sequence). Germline trimming cut 3 bases from V and 4 bases from J; bases unmatched to any gene: 5. The CDR3 nucleotides read TGTGCCTGGAGAAGGACAGGTACCACCGGGGAGCTGTTTTTT. It yields the protein CAWRRTGTTGELFF.

This chain connects TRBV19 to TRBJ2-1, with 9 bases aligning to TRBD2. The J segment lost 4 bases and the V segment lost 7 bases, leaving 8 bases of the junction unmatched. This CDR3 has 15 amino acids. Germline V gene sequence: CDR1 LNHDA, CDR2 SQIVND (reference sequence). CDR3 nucleotides: TGTGCCAGTATGGTTGCGGGAGGGTTTTACAATGAGCAGTTCTTC. This translates into CASMVAGGFYNEQFF.